A selection of T cell receptor beta chains follows, all from one sample in a study of spatial heterogeneity in lung cancer. TCRdb used MiXCR to reprocess the 5' RACE reads, holding one entry per CDR3 protein. The sample has approximately 90,000 distinct CDR3 sequences, around 9% seen once. Sequencing used PBMCs, obtained at surgery. The source of these receptors is a male donor with early-stage non-small cell lung cancer. Both conserved end residues are part of each CDR3. A D gene is named only where the DNA matches it firmly. A clone size is listed for some rows: how often the clone was seen (once, few, many), or a class if it is expanded.

size: -; D: TRBD2; V: TRBV9; J: TRBJ2-7; CDR3: CASSVGEREVEQYF; DNA: TGTGCCAGCAGCGTAGGTGAGCGGGAGGTCGAGCAGTACTTC
size: few; D: TRBD1; V: TRBV27; J: TRBJ2-6; CDR3: CASSPPRDRGRSGANVLTF; DNA: TGTGCCAGCAGTCCTCCCCGAGACAGGGGTCGCTCTGGGGCCAACGTCCTGACTTTC
size: few; D: -; V: TRBV9; J: TRBJ1-1; CDR3: CASSVGTSFPPLEAFF; DNA: TGTGCCAGCAGCGTTGGGACCTCCTTTCCCCCCCTTGAAGCTTTCTTT
size: few; D: -; V: TRBV20-1; J: TRBJ1-1; CDR3: CSAQAGIEGTEAFF; DNA: TGCAGTGCTCAAGCAGGGATCGAGGGCACTGAAGCTTTCTTT
size: -; D: -; V: TRBV24-1; J: TRBJ2-3; CDR3: CATSPSGDTQYF; DNA: TGTGCCACCAGCCCCAGCGGGGATACGCAGTATTTT
size: few; D: TRBD1; V: TRBV5-1; J: TRBJ2-3; CDR3: CASNDRGGSDTQYF; DNA: TGCGCCAGCAACGACAGGGGCGGGTCAGATACGCAGTATTTT
size: few; D: TRBD2; V: TRBV5-1; J: TRBJ2-7; CDR3: CASSLKGLAGGSYEQYF; DNA: TGCGCCAGCAGCTTGAAGGGACTAGCGGGGGGCTCCTACGAGCAGTACTTC
size: few; D: TRBD1; V: TRBV5-1; J: TRBJ2-7; CDR3: CASRSSTGAYEQYF; DNA: TGCGCCAGCAGATCCTCGACAGGGGCCTACGAGCAGTACTTC
size: many; D: -; V: TRBV27; J: TRBJ1-1; CDR3: CASSLPGSLTFF; DNA: TGTGCCAGCAGTTTACCCGGGTCCCTAACTTTCTTT
size: -; D: -; V: TRBV24-1; J: TRBJ2-6; CDR3: CATRWQGRLSGANVLTF; DNA: TGTGCCACCCGCTGGCAGGGACGGCTCTCTGGGGCCAACGTCCTGACTTTC
size: -; D: -; V: TRBV29-1; J: TRBJ2-5; CDR3: CSVAPGGAETQYF; DNA: TGCAGCGTTGCCCCAGGAGGGGCAGAGACCCAGTACTTC
size: many; D: -; V: TRBV10-3; J: TRBJ1-5; CDR3: CAISDPDSFQPQHF; DNA: TGTGCCATCAGTGATCCCGACAGCTTTCAGCCCCAGCATTTT
size: few; D: -; V: TRBV19; J: TRBJ2-4; CDR3: CASSSREVAKNIQYF; DNA: TGTGCCAGTAGTAGCAGGGAGGTAGCCAAAAACATTCAGTACTTC
size: -; D: TRBD2; V: TRBV11-2; J: TRBJ2-5; CDR3: CASSPTGGQETQYF; DNA: TGTGCCAGCAGTCCCACGGGGGGACAAGAGACCCAGTACTTC
size: once; D: -; V: TRBV20-1; J: TRBJ2-3; CDR3: CTLLPSTDTQYF; DNA: TGCACCCTCCTACCTAGCACAGATACGCAGTATTTT
size: -; D: -; V: TRBV19; J: TRBJ2-1; CDR3: CASRDSLYNEQFF; DNA: TGTGCCAGTAGGGACTCCCTTTACAATGAGCAGTTCTTC
size: -; D: TRBD2; V: TRBV28; J: TRBJ2-3; CDR3: CASSLIAGGPDTQYF; DNA: TGTGCCAGCAGTTTAATCGCGGGAGGCCCAGATACGCAGTATTTT
size: many; D: -; V: TRBV9; J: TRBJ2-3; CDR3: CASNKAASTDTQYF; DNA: TGTGCCAGCAATAAGGCGGCTAGCACAGATACGCAGTATTTT
size: -; D: -; V: TRBV28; J: TRBJ1-1; CDR3: CASSPGDGYVDTEAFF; DNA: TGTGCCAGCAGTCCAGGGGACGGGTACGTTGACACTGAAGCTTTCTTT
size: -; D: TRBD2; V: TRBV29-1; J: TRBJ2-5; CDR3: CSGTSGQETQYF; DNA: TGCAGCGGGACTAGCGGCCAAGAGACCCAGTACTTC
size: few; D: -; V: TRBV12-3/TRBV12-4; J: TRBJ2-5; CDR3: CASSLRGGGGETQYF; DNA: TGTGCCAGCAGTTTACGCGGGGGAGGGGGAGAGACCCAGTACTTC
size: many; D: TRBD2; V: TRBV4-2; J: TRBJ2-1; CDR3: CASSQLTSGSLEEQFF; DNA: TGTGCCAGCAGCCAATTGACTAGCGGGAGTCTAGAAGAGCAGTTCTTC
size: -; D: -; V: TRBV5-6; J: TRBJ1-2; CDR3: CASSRSSIGYTF; DNA: TGTGCCAGCAGCCGGTCTTCCATTGGCTACACCTTC
size: -; D: TRBD1; V: TRBV12-3/TRBV12-4; J: TRBJ1-2; CDR3: CASSPRGPYGYTF; DNA: TGTGCCAGCAGTCCCAGGGGGCCCTATGGCTACACCTTC
size: many; D: -; V: TRBV10-3; J: TRBJ2-1; CDR3: CATGPRGEQFF; DNA: TGTGCCACGGGTCCCAGGGGTGAGCAGTTCTTC
size: many; D: -; V: TRBV9; J: TRBJ2-2; CDR3: CASSVGGLAANTGELFF; DNA: TGTGCCAGCAGCGTAGGTGGGCTAGCAGCGAACACCGGGGAGCTGTTTTTT
size: -; D: -; V: TRBV11-1; J: TRBJ1-6; CDR3: CASSLAPNPGADSPLHF; DNA: TGTGCCAGCAGCTTAGCCCCCAATCCAGGGGCGGATTCACCCCTCCACTTT
size: few; D: -; V: TRBV29-1; J: TRBJ2-3; CDR3: CSVVWFTDTQYF; DNA: TGCAGCGTTGTCTGGTTCACAGATACGCAGTATTTT
size: many; D: TRBD1; V: TRBV5-1; J: TRBJ2-7; CDR3: CASSPGQGEHEQYF; DNA: TGCGCCAGCAGCCCAGGACAGGGGGAACACGAGCAGTACTTC
size: many; D: -; V: TRBV5-1; J: TRBJ2-7; CDR3: CASSPGDITYEQYF; DNA: TGCGCCAGCAGCCCGGGGGACATTACCTACGAGCAGTACTTC
size: many; D: TRBD2; V: TRBV29-1; J: TRBJ2-5; CDR3: CSLTSGQETQYF; DNA: TGCAGCCTCACTAGCGGCCAAGAGACCCAGTACTTC
size: few; D: -; V: TRBV19; J: TRBJ1-2; CDR3: CASSITVGGRYGYTF; DNA: TGTGCCAGTAGTATAACTGTGGGAGGACGCTATGGCTACACCTTC
size: -; D: -; V: TRBV10-3; J: TRBJ1-2; CDR3: CAISEHGDYGYTF; DNA: TGTGCCATCAGTGAGCACGGTGACTATGGCTACACCTTC
size: many; D: -; V: TRBV6-5; J: TRBJ2-1; CDR3: CASSRDGQREQFF; DNA: TGTGCCAGCAGCCGGGACGGGCAACGCGAGCAGTTCTTC
size: many; D: -; V: TRBV4-3; J: TRBJ2-3; CDR3: CASSEQSPGGADTQYF; DNA: TGCGCCAGCAGCGAACAATCTCCAGGGGGGGCAGATACGCAGTATTTT
size: -; D: TRBD2; V: TRBV27; J: TRBJ2-5; CDR3: CASSLSPLAGVGETQYF; DNA: TGTGCCAGCAGTTTATCCCCCCTAGCGGGAGTGGGGGAGACCCAGTACTTC
size: few; D: -; V: TRBV5-1; J: TRBJ1-5; CDR3: CASSSRSTGDNQPQHF; DNA: TGCGCCAGCAGCTCCAGATCGACAGGAGATAATCAGCCCCAGCATTTT
size: many; D: TRBD2; V: TRBV20-1; J: TRBJ2-2; CDR3: CSASGTRIVGELFF; DNA: TGCAGTGCTTCCGGGACTAGGATCGTCGGGGAGCTGTTTTTT
size: many; D: -; V: TRBV19; J: TRBJ2-6; CDR3: CASASSGANVLTF; DNA: TGTGCCAGCGCCAGCTCTGGGGCCAACGTCCTGACTTTC
size: many; D: TRBD1; V: TRBV29-1; J: TRBJ2-7; CDR3: CSVQDRAYEQYF; DNA: TGCAGCGTCCAGGACAGGGCCTACGAGCAGTACTTC
size: few; D: -; V: TRBV12-3/TRBV12-4; J: TRBJ2-7; CDR3: CASSLTLSSYEQYF; DNA: TGTGCCAGCAGCTTGACATTAAGCTCCTACGAGCAGTACTTC
size: once; D: -; V: TRBV5-5; J: TRBJ2-7; CDR3: CASSLEWAPLGEQYF; DNA: TGTGCCAGCAGCTTGGAGTGGGCCCCTTTGGGGGAGCAGTACTTC
size: many; D: TRBD1; V: TRBV18; J: TRBJ1-1; CDR3: CASSPSSTGGSGTEAFF; DNA: TGTGCCAGCTCACCATCGAGCACAGGGGGCTCAGGGACTGAAGCTTTCTTT
size: -; D: TRBD2; V: TRBV20-1; J: TRBJ2-2; CDR3: CSASKRGEYTGELFF; DNA: TGCAGTGCTTCCAAGCGGGGGGAGTACACCGGGGAGCTGTTTTTT
size: -; D: -; V: TRBV27; J: TRBJ1-2; CDR3: CASSPMHVAGYYYGYTF; DNA: TGTGCCAGCAGCCCAATGCACGTGGCAGGGTATTACTATGGCTACACCTTC
size: -; D: -; V: TRBV10-3; J: TRBJ2-3; CDR3: CAISESSPDTQYF; DNA: TGTGCCATCAGTGAGTCGAGCCCAGATACGCAGTATTTT
size: many; D: TRBD2; V: TRBV7-8; J: TRBJ2-3; CDR3: CASSHPGTSVRDTQYF; DNA: TGTGCCAGCAGCCACCCCGGGACTAGCGTAAGAGATACGCAGTATTTT
size: few; D: TRBD2; V: TRBV27; J: TRBJ2-4; CDR3: CASSLRSLAGAKNIQYF; DNA: TGTGCCAGCAGTTTAAGGTCGCTAGCGGGAGCCAAAAACATTCAGTACTTC
size: few; D: -; V: TRBV5-5; J: TRBJ2-5; CDR3: CASSLGAEETQYF; DNA: TGTGCCAGCAGCTTGGGGGCGGAAGAGACCCAGTACTTC
size: -; D: TRBD1; V: TRBV7-7; J: TRBJ2-5; CDR3: CASSLGTGLQETQYF; DNA: TGTGCCAGCAGCTTAGGGACAGGACTCCAAGAGACCCAGTACTTC
size: few; D: TRBD2; V: TRBV20-1; J: TRBJ2-3; CDR3: CSARDATSGTPDTQYF; DNA: TGCAGTGCTAGGGACGCGACTAGCGGGACCCCAGATACGCAGTATTTT